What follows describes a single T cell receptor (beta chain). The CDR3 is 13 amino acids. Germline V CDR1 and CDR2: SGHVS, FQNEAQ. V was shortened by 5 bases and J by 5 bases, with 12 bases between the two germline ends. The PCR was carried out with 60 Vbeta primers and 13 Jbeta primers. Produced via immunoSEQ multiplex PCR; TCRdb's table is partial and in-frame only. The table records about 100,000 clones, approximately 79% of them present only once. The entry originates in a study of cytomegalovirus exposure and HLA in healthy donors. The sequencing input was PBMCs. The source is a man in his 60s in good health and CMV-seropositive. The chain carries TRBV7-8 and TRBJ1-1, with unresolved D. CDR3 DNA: TGTGCCAGCAGCCCCAGGAGGGAGACTGAAGCTTTCTTT. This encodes CASSPRRETEAFF.